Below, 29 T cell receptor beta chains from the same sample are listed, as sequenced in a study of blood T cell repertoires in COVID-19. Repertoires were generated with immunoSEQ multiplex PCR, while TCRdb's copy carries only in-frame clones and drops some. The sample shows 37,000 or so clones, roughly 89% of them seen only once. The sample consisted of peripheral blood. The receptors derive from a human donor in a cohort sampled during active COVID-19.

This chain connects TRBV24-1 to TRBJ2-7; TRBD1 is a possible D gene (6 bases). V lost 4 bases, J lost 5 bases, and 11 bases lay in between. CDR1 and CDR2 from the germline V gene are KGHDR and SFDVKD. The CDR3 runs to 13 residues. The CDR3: CATSDLRGHEQYF. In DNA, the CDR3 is TGTGCCACCAGTGACCTCAGGGGCCACGAGCAGTACTTC.

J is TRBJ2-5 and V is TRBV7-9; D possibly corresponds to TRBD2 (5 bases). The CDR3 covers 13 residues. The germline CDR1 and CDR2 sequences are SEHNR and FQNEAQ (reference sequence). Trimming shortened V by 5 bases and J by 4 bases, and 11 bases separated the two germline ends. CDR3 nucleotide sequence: TGTGCCAGCAGCCCGCCGGCGGGAGAGACCCAGTACTTC. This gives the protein CASSPPAGETQYF.

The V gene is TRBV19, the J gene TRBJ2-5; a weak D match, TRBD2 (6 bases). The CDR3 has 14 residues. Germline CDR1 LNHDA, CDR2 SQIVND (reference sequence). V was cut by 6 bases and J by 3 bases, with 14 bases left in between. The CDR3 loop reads CASSPPGLKETQYF. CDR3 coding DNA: TGTGCCAGTAGCCCTCCGGGACTCAAAGAGACCCAGTACTTC.

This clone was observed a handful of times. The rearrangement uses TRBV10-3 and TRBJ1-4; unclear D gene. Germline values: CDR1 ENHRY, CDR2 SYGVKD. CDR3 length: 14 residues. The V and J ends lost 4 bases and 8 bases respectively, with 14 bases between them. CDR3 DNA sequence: TGTGCCATCAGTGCTAACAGTCTTAGAGAAAAACTGTTTTTT. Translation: CAISANSLREKLFF.

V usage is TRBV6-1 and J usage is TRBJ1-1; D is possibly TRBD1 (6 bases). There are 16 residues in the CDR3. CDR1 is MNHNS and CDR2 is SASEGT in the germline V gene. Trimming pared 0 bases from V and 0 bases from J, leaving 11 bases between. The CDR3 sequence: CASSEAMGHLNTEAFF. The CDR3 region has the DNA TGTGCCAGCAGTGAAGCCATGGGACACCTGAACACTGAAGCTTTCTTT.

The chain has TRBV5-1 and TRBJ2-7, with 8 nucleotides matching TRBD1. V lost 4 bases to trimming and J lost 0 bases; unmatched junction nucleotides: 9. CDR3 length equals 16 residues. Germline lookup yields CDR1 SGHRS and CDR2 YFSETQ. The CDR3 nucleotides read TGCGCCAGCAGCATCTCCGGGACAGGCGTCTCCTACGAGCAGTACTTC. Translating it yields CASSISGTGVSYEQYF.

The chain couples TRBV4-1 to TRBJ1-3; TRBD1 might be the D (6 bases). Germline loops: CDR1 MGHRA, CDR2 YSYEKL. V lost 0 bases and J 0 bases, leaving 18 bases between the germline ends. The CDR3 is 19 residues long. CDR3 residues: CASSQDSGVMTSSGNTIYF. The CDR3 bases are TGCGCCAGCAGCCAAGATTCAGGGGTTATGACCTCCTCTGGAAACACCATATATTTT.

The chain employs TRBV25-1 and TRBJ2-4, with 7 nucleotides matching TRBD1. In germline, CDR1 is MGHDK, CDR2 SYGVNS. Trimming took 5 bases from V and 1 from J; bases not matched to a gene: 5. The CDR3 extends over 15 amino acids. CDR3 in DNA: TGTGCCAGCAGTAGACAGGGCGACGCCAAAAACATTCAGTACTTC. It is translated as CASSRQGDAKNIQYF.

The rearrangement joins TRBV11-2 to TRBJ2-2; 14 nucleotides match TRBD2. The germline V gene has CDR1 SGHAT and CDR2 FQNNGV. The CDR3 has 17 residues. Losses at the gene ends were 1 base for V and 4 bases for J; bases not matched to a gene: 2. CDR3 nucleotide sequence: TGTGCCAGCAGCTTAGGGACTAGCGGGAGGCTCACCGGGGAGCTGTTTTTT. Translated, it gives CASSLGTSGRLTGELFF.

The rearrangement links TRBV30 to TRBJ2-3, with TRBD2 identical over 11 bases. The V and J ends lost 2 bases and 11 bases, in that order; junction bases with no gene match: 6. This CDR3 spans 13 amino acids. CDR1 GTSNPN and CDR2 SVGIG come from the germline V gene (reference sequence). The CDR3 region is CAWSLGLAELQYF. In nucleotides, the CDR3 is TGTGCCTGGAGTCTGGGACTAGCGGAGCTGCAGTATTTT.

CDR3 in amino acids: CASSSDREGVGKETQYF. The CDR3 DNA reads TGTGCCAGCAGTTCGGACAGGGAGGGGGTTGGGAAAGAGACCCAGTACTTC. The V and J genes are TRBV6-2 or TRBV6-3 and TRBJ2-5; TRBD1 might be the D (8 bases). Germline lookup yields CDR1 MNHEY and CDR2 SVGEGT. The CDR3 loop spans 17 amino acids. V was pared by 4 bases and J by 3 bases, with 21 bases between.

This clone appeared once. This CDR3 is CASSQDSRTAAWGNNEKLFF. CDR3 in DNA: TGTGCCAGCAGCCAAGATTCTCGGACAGCGGCTTGGGGGAATAATGAAAAACTGTTTTTT. The chain recombines TRBV3-1 (or the pseudogene TRBV3-2) with TRBJ1-4; the D gene is possibly TRBD1 (6 bases). Germline V CDR1 and CDR2: LGHDT, YNNKEL (reference sequence). V was trimmed by 0 bases and J by 4 bases, leaving 24 bases between them. This CDR3 region has 20 residues.

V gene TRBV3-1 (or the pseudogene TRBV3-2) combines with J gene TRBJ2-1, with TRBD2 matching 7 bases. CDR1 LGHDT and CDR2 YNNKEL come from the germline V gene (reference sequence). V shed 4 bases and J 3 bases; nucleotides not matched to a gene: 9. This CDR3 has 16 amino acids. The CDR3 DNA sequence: TGTGCCAGCAGCCCGTGGCTAGCGGAGGGCTACAATGAGCAGTTCTTC. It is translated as CASSPWLAEGYNEQFF.

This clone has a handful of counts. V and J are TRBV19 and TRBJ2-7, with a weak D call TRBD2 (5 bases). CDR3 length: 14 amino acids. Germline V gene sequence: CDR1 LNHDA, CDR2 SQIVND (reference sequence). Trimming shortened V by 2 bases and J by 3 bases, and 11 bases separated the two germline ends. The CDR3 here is CASSIRGSGYEQYF. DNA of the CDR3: TGTGCCAGTAGTATACGGGGATCAGGCTACGAGCAGTACTTC.

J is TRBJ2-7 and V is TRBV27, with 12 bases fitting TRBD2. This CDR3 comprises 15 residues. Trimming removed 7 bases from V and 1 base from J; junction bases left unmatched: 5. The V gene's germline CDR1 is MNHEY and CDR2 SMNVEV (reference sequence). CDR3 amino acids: CASKPTSGGSYEQYF. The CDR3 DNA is TGTGCCAGCAAGCCGACTAGCGGGGGATCCTACGAGCAGTACTTC.

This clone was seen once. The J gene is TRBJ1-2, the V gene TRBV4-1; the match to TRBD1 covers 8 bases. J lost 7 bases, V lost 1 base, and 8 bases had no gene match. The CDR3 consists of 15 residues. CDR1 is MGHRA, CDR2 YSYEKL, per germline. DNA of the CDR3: TGCGCCAGCAGCCAAGCCCCGGACAGGGCGGGTGGCTACACCTTC. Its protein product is CASSQAPDRAGGYTF.

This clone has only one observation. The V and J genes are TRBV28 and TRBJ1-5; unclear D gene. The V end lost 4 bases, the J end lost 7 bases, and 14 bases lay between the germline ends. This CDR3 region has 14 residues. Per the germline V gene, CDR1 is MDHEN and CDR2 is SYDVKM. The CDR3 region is CASSSVRERQPQHF. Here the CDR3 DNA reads TGTGCCAGCAGTTCGGTCCGGGAAAGACAGCCCCAGCATTTT.

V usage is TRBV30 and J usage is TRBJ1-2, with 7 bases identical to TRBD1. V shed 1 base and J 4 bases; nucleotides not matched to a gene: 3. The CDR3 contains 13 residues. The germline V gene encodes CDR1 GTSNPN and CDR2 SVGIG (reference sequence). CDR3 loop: CAWSASGGYGYTF. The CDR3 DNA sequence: TGTGCCTGGAGTGCGTCAGGGGGCTATGGCTACACCTTC.

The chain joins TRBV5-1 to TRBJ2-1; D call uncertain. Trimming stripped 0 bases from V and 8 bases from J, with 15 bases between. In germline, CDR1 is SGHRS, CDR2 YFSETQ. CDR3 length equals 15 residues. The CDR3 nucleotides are TGCGCCAGCAGCTTGGCTCCACCTATGGCGGATGAGCAGTTCTTC. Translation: CASSLAPPMADEQFF.

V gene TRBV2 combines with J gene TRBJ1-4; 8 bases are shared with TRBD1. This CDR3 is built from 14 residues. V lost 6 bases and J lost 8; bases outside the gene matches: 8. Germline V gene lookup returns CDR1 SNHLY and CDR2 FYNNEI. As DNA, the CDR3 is TGTGCCAGCAGGGCCAGGGGGCTTGACGAAAAACTGTTTTTT. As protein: CASRARGLDEKLFF.

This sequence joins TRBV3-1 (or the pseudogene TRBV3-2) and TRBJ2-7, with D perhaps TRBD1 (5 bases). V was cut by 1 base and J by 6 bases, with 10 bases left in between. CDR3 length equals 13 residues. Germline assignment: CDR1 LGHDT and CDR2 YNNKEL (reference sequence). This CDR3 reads CASSQGRAGEQYF. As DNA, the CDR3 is TGTGCCAGCAGCCAAGGCAGGGCCGGCGAGCAGTACTTC.

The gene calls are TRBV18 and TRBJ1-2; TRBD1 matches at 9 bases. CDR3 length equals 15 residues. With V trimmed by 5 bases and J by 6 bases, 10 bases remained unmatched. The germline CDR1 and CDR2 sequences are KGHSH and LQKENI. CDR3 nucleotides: TGTGCCAGCTCAGTCAACGGACAGGGGACGAATGGCTACACCTTC. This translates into CASSVNGQGTNGYTF.

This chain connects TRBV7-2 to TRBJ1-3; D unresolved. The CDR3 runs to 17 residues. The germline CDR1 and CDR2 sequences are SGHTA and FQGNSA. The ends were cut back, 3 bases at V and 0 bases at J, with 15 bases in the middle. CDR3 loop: CASSLYSGAGSGNTIYF. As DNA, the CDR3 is TGTGCCAGCAGCTTGTATAGTGGTGCAGGCTCTGGAAACACCATATATTTT.

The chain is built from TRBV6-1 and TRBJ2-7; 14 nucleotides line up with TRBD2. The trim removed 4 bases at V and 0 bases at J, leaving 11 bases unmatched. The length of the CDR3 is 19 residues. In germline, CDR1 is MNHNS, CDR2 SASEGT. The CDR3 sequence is CASSAKGLAGATTSYEQYF. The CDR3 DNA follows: TGTGCCAGCAGTGCGAAGGGACTAGCGGGGGCCACCACCTCCTACGAGCAGTACTTC.

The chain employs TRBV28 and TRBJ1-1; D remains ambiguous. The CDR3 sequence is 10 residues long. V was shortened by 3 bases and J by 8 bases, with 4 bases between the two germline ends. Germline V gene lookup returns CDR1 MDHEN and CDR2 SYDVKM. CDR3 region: CASSLGEAFF. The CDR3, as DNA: TGTGCCAGCAGTTTGGGCGAAGCTTTCTTT.

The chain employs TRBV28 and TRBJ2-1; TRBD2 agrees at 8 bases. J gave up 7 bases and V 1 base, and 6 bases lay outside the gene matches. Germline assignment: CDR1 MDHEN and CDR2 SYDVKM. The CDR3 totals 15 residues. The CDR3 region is CASSLSQRGWNEQFF. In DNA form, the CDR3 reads TGTGCCAGCAGTTTATCCCAGCGGGGGTGGAATGAGCAGTTCTTC.

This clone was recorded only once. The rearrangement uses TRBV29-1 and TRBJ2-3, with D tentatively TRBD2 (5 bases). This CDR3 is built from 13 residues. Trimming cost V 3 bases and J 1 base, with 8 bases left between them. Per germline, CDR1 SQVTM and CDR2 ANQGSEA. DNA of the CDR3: TGCAGCGTTGATATTAGCGGCACAGATACGCAGTATTTT. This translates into CSVDISGTDTQYF.

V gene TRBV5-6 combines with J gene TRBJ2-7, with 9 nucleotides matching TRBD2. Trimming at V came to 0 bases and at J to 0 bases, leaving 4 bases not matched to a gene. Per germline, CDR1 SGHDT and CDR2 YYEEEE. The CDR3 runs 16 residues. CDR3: CASSLVVLAGSYEQYF. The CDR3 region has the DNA TGTGCCAGCAGCTTGGTGGTACTAGCGGGCTCCTACGAGCAGTACTTC.

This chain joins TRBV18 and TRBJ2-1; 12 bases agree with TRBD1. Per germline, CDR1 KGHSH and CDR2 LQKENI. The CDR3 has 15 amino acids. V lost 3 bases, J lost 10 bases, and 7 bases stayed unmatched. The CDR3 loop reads CASSPGTGGNREQFF. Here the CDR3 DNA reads TGTGCCAGCTCACCCGGGACAGGGGGCAACAGGGAGCAGTTCTTC. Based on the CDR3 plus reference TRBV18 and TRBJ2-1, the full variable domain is NAGVMQNPRHLVRRRGQEARLRCSPMKGHSHVYWYRQLPEEGLKFMVYLQKENIIDESGMPKERFSAEFPKEGPSILRIQQVVRGDSAAYFCASSPGTGGNREQFFGPGTRLTVL.